This is a list of T cell receptor beta chains from one sample in a study of liver allograft versus peripheral blood T cells. TCRdb re-analysed the reads in MiXCR, keeping a single row per CDR3 protein. This repertoire shows around 1,900 distinct CDR3 sequences, about 16% found once; its top ten account for approximately 15%. The receptor source for this set is a human patient who had a liver transplant. Some T cells may trace back to the graft donor. CDR3s include the opening cysteine and the closing phenylalanine or tryptophan. The D gene is left open where the match is weak. Clone size, where shown, is once, few, many, or a class for clones that have expanded.

cdr3_nt cdr3_aa clone_size j_call d_call v_call
TGTGCCTGCTCCGGACAGAGCAATCAGCCCCAGCATTTT CACSGQSNQPQHF medium-sized TRBJ1-5 . TRBV30
TGTGCCAGCAGTGACGCCACCTCTGGAAACACCATATATTTT CASSDATSGNTIYF . TRBJ1-3 . TRBV2
TGTGCCAGCAGCCCCACATCCGGGACAGGGTCCGGGGAGCTGTTTTTT CASSPTSGTGSGELFF few TRBJ2-2 TRBD1 TRBV7-2
TGTGCCTGGAGTGTTCGTCTAGGGGCTTTCTTT CAWSVRLGAFF few TRBJ1-1 . TRBV30
TGTGCCATCAGTGATCCTAAAACGAACCTGGGCGGCACTGAAGCTTTCTTT CAISDPKTNLGGTEAFF medium-sized TRBJ1-1 . TRBV10-3
TGTGCCAGCAGGGTGGGGTACAATGAGCAGTTCTTC CASRVGYNEQFF medium-sized TRBJ2-1 . TRBV27
TGTGCCAGCAGCAACTCCTACGAGCAGTACTTC CASSNSYEQYF medium-sized TRBJ2-7 . TRBV6-5
TGTGCCAGTAGTATCTCGGACGGCTACGAGCAGTACTTC CASSISDGYEQYF medium-sized TRBJ2-7 . TRBV19
TGTGTCAGTAGTATTAGCGGACAGGGGCTCCATGGCTACACCTTC CVSSISGQGLHGYTF . TRBJ1-2 TRBD1 TRBV19
TGCAGTGCTAGAGGAGGGATTGGGGACACCATATATTTT CSARGGIGDTIYF medium-sized TRBJ1-3 . TRBV20-1
TGTGCCAGCAGTCCTTTTCAAAACCTGAACACTGAAGCTTTCTTT CASSPFQNLNTEAFF medium-sized TRBJ1-1 . TRBV5-5
TGTGCCAGCAGTCCCCTCGATAGAGGTTCGAACACTGAAGCTTTCTTT CASSPLDRGSNTEAFF medium-sized TRBJ1-1 . TRBV6-5
TGCGCCAGCAGTGAGTCGAAGAGGGGTGAGCAGTTCTTC CASSESKRGEQFF medium-sized TRBJ2-1 . TRBV10-1
TGTGCCAGCAGTTTACAGAACACTGAAGCTTTCTTT CASSLQNTEAFF medium-sized TRBJ1-1 . TRBV28
TGTGCCAGCAGTTACGGGACAGGTTCTGGTGAGCAGTACTTC CASSYGTGSGEQYF . TRBJ2-7 TRBD1 TRBV6-6
TGTGCCAGCAGCCAAGGTCGTCAGCCCCAGCATTTT CASSQGRQPQHF medium-sized TRBJ1-5 . TRBV3-1
TGTGCCAGGAGGATCAAGCGGGGGGGCCGTCATGAGCAGTTCTTC CARRIKRGGRHEQFF medium-sized TRBJ2-1 TRBD2 TRBV6-9
TGTGCCAGCAGCCCACGATTTTCCTCCTACAATGAGCAGTTCTTC CASSPRFSSYNEQFF medium-sized TRBJ2-1 . TRBV12-3/TRBV12-4
TGTGCCACCAGCAGAGAAGGACGGCGTCTAAATTCACCCCTCCACTTT CATSREGRRLNSPLHF medium-sized TRBJ1-6 . TRBV15
TGTGCCAGCAGTTTTGGCAGGACGGGTGGCTACACCTTC CASSFGRTGGYTF large TRBJ1-2 . TRBV12-3/TRBV12-4
TGCAGTGCTAGGGGACAGTATGGCTACACCTTC CSARGQYGYTF medium-sized TRBJ1-2 TRBD1 TRBV20-1
TGTGCCAGCAGCGTAGTGGACTCTGGAAACACCATATATTTT CASSVVDSGNTIYF medium-sized TRBJ1-3 . TRBV9
TGTGCCAGCAGCCTCAGGAACACTGAAGCTTTCTTT CASSLRNTEAFF medium-sized TRBJ1-1 . TRBV6-1
TGCAGTGCTAGAGATCTCGGGTCGGTTGGGACTGAAGCTTTCTTT CSARDLGSVGTEAFF few TRBJ1-1 . TRBV20-1
TGTGCCAGCAGGGTCGACAGTGGCAACACTGAAGCTTTCTTT CASRVDSGNTEAFF medium-sized TRBJ1-1 . TRBV6-1
TGTGCCAGCGCTTACCCAGGCACCGGGGAGCTGTTTTTT CASAYPGTGELFF medium-sized TRBJ2-2 . TRBV27
TGTGCCAGCAGTTTGCAGGGCAACTATGGCTACACCTTC CASSLQGNYGYTF large TRBJ1-2 . TRBV27
TGTGCCAGCAGTAGCGGACTAGCGGGGGGCCTGGGAGGCGAGCAGTACTTC CASSSGLAGGLGGEQYF medium-sized TRBJ2-7 TRBD2 TRBV6-6
TGTGCCAGCAGTTTAGGCGGGGTAAACGAGCAGTACTTC CASSLGGVNEQYF medium-sized TRBJ2-7 . TRBV12-3/TRBV12-4
TGTGCCAGCAGTTACTCGCCACAAGATAATTCACCCCTCCACTTT CASSYSPQDNSPLHF large TRBJ1-6 . TRBV6-2/TRBV6-3
TGTGCCAGCAGCTTGGATATGACAGGGGATTGGGAGCAGTTCTTC CASSLDMTGDWEQFF medium-sized TRBJ2-1 TRBD1 TRBV5-6
TGTGCCAGCAGCTTAGAACCACCTACGCAGTATTTT CASSLEPPTQYF few TRBJ2-3 . TRBV7-2
TGCAGTGCTAGCCCGGGAAGGGGCACTGAAGCTTTCTTT CSASPGRGTEAFF . TRBJ1-1 . TRBV20-1
TGTGCCAGCAGTTACGGGGGGGCCAACGAGCAGTACTTC CASSYGGANEQYF large TRBJ2-7 . TRBV6-6
TGTGCCAGCAGCCCAGGGGGGGGGTATGGCTACACCTTC CASSPGGGYGYTF medium-sized TRBJ1-2 TRBD1 TRBV7-9
TGTGCCAGTAGGTCATCTAGCGGGGGGGCAGTAGATACGCAGTATTTT CASRSSSGGAVDTQYF few TRBJ2-3 TRBD2 TRBV19
TGTGCCAGCAGTCTTAACACAGATACGCAGTATTTT CASSLNTDTQYF . TRBJ2-3 . TRBV11-2
TGTGCCAGCAGTTACCCAGCGATGGGGGGCGCCCTGGATGAGCAGTTCTTC CASSYPAMGGALDEQFF medium-sized TRBJ2-1 . TRBV6-6
TGTGCCAGCAGTGGGACAGGGCTAAAGCGGGAGGGCCTGGAGGAGACCCAGTACTTC CASSGTGLKREGLEETQYF . TRBJ2-5 TRBD2 TRBV25-1
TGTGCCAGTAGTACGAGACCAGGGTTTAATTCACCCCTCCACTTT CASSTRPGFNSPLHF large TRBJ1-6 . TRBV19
TGTGCCACCAGTGGCCCTGCAGGGGCGGGGGGCTACACCTTC CATSGPAGAGGYTF large TRBJ1-2 . TRBV24-1
TGTGCCACCAGTGATTTGGGTGGCGGGAGAACCGGGGAGCTGTTTTTT CATSDLGGGRTGELFF medium-sized TRBJ2-2 TRBD2 TRBV24-1
TGCAGAGGGGGGGGAAAAGGGAGCGGCACTGAAGCTTTCTTT CRGGGKGSGTEAFF . TRBJ1-1 . TRBV20-1
TGTGCCACCAGTGATTTGGGGGCAGGCCAAGAGACCCAGTACTTC CATSDLGAGQETQYF medium-sized TRBJ2-5 . TRBV24-1
TGTGCCAGCAGTTTAACGTCGGGGGGCCGAGATACGCAGTATTTT CASSLTSGGRDTQYF . TRBJ2-3 . TRBV27
TGTGCCAGCAGTTCCGACAGGTTGAACACTGAAGCTTTCTTT CASSSDRLNTEAFF medium-sized TRBJ1-1 . TRBV28
TGCGCCAGCAGCCAGGACCGAGACGAGCAGTACTTC CASSQDRDEQYF medium-sized TRBJ2-7 . TRBV10-1
TGCAGTGCTAGCTTTGCGAGGGATAGGACAAAGACCCAGTACTTC CSASFARDRTKTQYF . TRBJ2-5 . TRBV20-1
TGTGCCAGCAGCCCCGGGAGCGGGAGGGGTTCCTACGAGCAGTACTTC CASSPGSGRGSYEQYF medium-sized TRBJ2-7 TRBD2 TRBV6-2/TRBV6-3
TGTGCCAGCAGTTCACCGGGACAGGGTTCTTACGAGCAGTACTTC CASSSPGQGSYEQYF medium-sized TRBJ2-7 TRBD1 TRBV27
TGTGCCAGCAGCGCTGACACCTACCAAGAGACCCAGTACTTC CASSADTYQETQYF medium-sized TRBJ2-5 . TRBV7-9
TGTGCCAGCAGCTTAGGGACAGGGAACTATGGCTACACCTTC CASSLGTGNYGYTF medium-sized TRBJ1-2 TRBD1 TRBV13
TGTGCCAGCAGTCCGGCCCCGGACAGGTCTAGGCAGTTCTTC CASSPAPDRSRQFF large TRBJ2-1 TRBD1 TRBV6-6
TGTGCCAGCACCGAAGGACGGGCCAATCAGCCCCAGCATTTT CASTEGRANQPQHF medium-sized TRBJ1-5 . TRBV7-2
TGTGCCAGCAGCTCATCACAGGGGGGAGAGACCCAGTACTTC CASSSSQGGETQYF . TRBJ2-5 TRBD1 TRBV11-3
TGTGCCAGCAGCTTTTCCGGGTGGCAGTTCTTC CASSFSGWQFF few TRBJ2-1 . TRBV7-2
TGTGCAAGCTCATCAGGGCCCGCATCGCCCCAGCATTTT CASSSGPASPQHF large TRBJ1-5 . TRBV6-2/TRBV6-3
TGTGCCAGCAGTTCCTCGACGGGTCAAGAGACCCAGTACTTC CASSSSTGQETQYF medium-sized TRBJ2-5 . TRBV12-3/TRBV12-4
TGTGCCAGTAGTGGCGACGGTAACGAGCAGTACTTC CASSGDGNEQYF medium-sized TRBJ2-7 . TRBV19
TGCAGCGTTGAGGACAGATCCCTCTATGGCTACACCTTC CSVEDRSLYGYTF large TRBJ1-2 . TRBV29-1